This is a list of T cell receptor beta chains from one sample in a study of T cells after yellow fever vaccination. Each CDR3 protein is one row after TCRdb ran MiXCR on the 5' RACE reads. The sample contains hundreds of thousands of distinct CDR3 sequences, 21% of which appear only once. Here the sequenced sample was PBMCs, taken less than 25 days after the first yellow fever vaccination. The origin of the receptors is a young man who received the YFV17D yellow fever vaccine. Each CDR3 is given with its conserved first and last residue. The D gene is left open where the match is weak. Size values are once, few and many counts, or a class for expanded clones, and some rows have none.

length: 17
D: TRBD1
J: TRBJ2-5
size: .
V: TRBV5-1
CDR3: CASTIVLAGGLGETQYF
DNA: TGCGCCAGCACCATCGTTTTGGCAGGGGGTCTCGGGGAGACCCAGTACTTC

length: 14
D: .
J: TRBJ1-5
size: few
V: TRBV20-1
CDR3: CSASWGPGDQPQHF
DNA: TGCAGTGCTAGCTGGGGGCCGGGGGATCAGCCCCAGCATTTT

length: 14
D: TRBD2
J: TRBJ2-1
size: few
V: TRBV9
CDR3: CASSVTGGYNEQFF
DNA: TGTGCCAGCAGCGTAACCGGGGGGTACAATGAGCAGTTCTTC

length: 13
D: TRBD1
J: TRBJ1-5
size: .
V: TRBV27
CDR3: CATGGGGNQPQHF
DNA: TGTGCCACAGGGGGGGGAGGCAATCAGCCCCAGCATTTT

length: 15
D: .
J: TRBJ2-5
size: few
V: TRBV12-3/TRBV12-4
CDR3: CASSFIGGRLETQYF
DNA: TGTGCCAGCAGTTTTATAGGGGGTCGGCTAGAGACCCAGTACTTC

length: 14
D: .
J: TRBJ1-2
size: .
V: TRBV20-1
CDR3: CSARGGGANYGYTF
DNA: TGCAGTGCTCGTGGTGGAGGGGCGAACTATGGCTACACCTTC

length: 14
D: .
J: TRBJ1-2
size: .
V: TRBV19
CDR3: CASGRISMNYGYTF
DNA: TGTGCCAGTGGAAGAATAAGTATGAACTATGGCTACACCTTC

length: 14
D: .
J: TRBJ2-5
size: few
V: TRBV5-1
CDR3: CASSTEGGQETQYF
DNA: TGCGCCAGCAGCACAGAGGGGGGCCAGGAGACCCAGTACTTC

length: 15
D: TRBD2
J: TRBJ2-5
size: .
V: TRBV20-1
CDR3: CSAGPAGGPGETQYF
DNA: TGCAGTGCCGGGCCAGCGGGGGGGCCGGGTGAGACCCAGTACTTC

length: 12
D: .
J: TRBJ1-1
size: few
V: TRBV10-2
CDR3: CASSDLDVGAFF
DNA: TGCGCCAGCAGTGATCTAGATGTGGGGGCTTTCTTT

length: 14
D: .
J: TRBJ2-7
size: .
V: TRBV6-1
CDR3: CASSPPGGFYEQYF
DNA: TGTGCCAGCAGCCCTCCTGGAGGCTTCTACGAGCAGTACTTC

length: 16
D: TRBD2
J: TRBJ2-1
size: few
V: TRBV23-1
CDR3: CASSPIAGGPSNEQFF
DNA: TGCGCCAGCAGTCCAATAGCGGGGGGGCCCTCCAATGAGCAGTTCTTC

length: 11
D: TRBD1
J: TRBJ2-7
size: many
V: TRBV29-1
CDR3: CSVATGAEQYF
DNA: TGCAGCGTTGCCACAGGGGCCGAGCAGTACTTC

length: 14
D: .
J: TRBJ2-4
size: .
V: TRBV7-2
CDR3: CASSYPGRSNIQYF
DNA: TGTGCCAGCAGCTACCCGGGCCGGTCAAACATTCAGTACTTC

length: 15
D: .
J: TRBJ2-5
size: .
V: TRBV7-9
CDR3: CASSPPGTPQETQYF
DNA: TGTGCCAGCAGCCCCCCCGGGACTCCTCAAGAGACCCAGTACTTC

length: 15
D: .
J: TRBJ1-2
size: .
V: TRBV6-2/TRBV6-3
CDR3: CASSLTLPGNYGYTF
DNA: TGTGCCAGCAGTTTGACCCTTCCCGGGAACTATGGCTACACCTTC

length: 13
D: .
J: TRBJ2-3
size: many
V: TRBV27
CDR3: CASSLPGADTQYF
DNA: TGTGCCAGCAGCCTCCCGGGAGCAGATACGCAGTATTTT

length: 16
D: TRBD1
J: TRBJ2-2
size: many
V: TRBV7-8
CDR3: CASSARQGYGTGELFF
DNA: TGTGCCAGCAGCGCAAGACAGGGATATGGCACCGGGGAGCTGTTTTTT

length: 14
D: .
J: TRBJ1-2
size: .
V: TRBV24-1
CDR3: CATSDPAGGGGYTF
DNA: TGTGCCACCAGTGACCCGGCCGGAGGCGGGGGCTACACCTTC

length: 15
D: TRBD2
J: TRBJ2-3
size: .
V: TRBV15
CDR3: CATSRASGGGDTQYF
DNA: TGTGCCACCAGCAGAGCCTCGGGGGGGGGTGATACGCAGTATTTT

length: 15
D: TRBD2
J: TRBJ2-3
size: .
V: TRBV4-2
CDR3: CASSASGGAVHTQYF
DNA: TGTGCCAGCAGCGCTAGCGGGGGGGCCGTCCATACGCAGTATTTT

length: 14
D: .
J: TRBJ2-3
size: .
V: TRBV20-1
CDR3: CSASGVTSTDTQYF
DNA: TGCAGTGCTAGCGGGGTAACTAGCACAGATACGCAGTATTTT

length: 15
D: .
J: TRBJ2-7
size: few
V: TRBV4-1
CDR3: CASSQGSGASYEQYF
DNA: TGCGCCAGCAGCCAAGGGTCGGGGGCTTCCTACGAGCAGTACTTC

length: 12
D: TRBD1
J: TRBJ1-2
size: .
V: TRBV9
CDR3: CASDRTGYGYTF
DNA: TGTGCCAGCGATCGGACAGGTTATGGCTACACCTTC

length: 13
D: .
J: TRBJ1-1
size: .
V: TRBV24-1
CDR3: CATSDREENEAFF
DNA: TGTGCCACCAGTGACAGGGAGGAGAATGAAGCTTTCTTT

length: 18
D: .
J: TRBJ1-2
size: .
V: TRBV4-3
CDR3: CASSQEAQFGTRNYGYTF
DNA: TGCGCCAGCAGCCAAGAGGCGCAGTTCGGGACCAGAAACTATGGCTACACCTTC

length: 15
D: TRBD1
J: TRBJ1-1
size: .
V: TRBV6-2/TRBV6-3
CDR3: CASSYKGAGSTEAFF
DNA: TGTGCCAGCAGTTATAAGGGGGCTGGCAGCACTGAAGCTTTCTTT

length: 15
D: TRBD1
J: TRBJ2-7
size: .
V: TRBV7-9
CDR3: CASSGPGTGSYEQYF
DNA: TGTGCCAGCAGCGGCCCCGGGACAGGGAGCTACGAGCAGTACTTC

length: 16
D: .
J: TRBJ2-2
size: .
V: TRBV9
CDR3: CASSVEGPPNTGELFF
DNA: TGTGCCAGCAGCGTAGAGGGTCCACCGAACACCGGGGAGCTGTTTTTT

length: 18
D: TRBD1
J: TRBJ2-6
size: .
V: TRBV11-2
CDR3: CASSLYGQGRSGANVLTF
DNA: TGTGCCAGCAGCTTATATGGACAGGGGCGCTCTGGGGCCAACGTCCTGACTTTC

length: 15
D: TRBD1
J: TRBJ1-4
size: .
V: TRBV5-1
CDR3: CASSLGGTVSEKLFF
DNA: TGCGCCAGCAGCTTGGGCGGGACAGTCTCTGAAAAACTGTTTTTT

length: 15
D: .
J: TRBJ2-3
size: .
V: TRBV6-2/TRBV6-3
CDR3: CASSTRAGAWDTQYF
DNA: TGTGCCAGCAGCACGAGGGCGGGGGCATGGGATACGCAGTATTTT